This entry concerns a single T cell receptor (beta chain). This specimen comes from a study of radiation and T cells in renal cell carcinoma. Specified time point: baseline pretreatment blood. Documented treatment: 15 Gy SBRT to primary tumor, nephrectomy 4 weeks later. Profiled with immunoSEQ multiplex PCR; TCRdb holds only in-frame clones, not every one. The sample has about 95,000 clones, approximately 86% seen once. The sequence was obtained from a man aged 45-65 years with renal cell carcinoma. The sample consisted of blood, taken from a patient whose treatment included radiotherapy and nephrectomy.

The CDR3 coding sequence is TGTGCCAGCAGTTGGACAGGGAGCAATCAGCCCCAGCATTTT. Protein product: CASSWTGSNQPQHF. The chain recombines TRBV6-5 with TRBJ1-5; 8 positions agree with TRBD1. The V gene's germline CDR1 is MNHEY and CDR2 SVGAGI. The CDR3 contains 14 residues. The J segment lost 1 base and the V segment lost 4 bases, leaving 0 bases of the junction unmatched.